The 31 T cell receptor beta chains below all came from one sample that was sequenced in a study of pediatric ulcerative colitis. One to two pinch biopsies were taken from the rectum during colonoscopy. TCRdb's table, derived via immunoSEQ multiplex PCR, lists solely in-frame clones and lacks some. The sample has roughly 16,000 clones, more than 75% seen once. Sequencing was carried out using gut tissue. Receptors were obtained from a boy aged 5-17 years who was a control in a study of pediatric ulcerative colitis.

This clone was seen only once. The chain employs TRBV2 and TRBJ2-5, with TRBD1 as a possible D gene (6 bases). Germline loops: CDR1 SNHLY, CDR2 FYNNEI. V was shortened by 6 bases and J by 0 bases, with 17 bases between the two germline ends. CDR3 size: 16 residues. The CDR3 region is CASRRQVEMYQETQYF. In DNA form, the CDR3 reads TGTGCCAGCAGAAGACAGGTGGAGATGTACCAAGAGACCCAGTACTTC. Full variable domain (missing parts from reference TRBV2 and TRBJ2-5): EPEVTQTPSHQVTQMGQEVILRCVPISNHLYFYWYRQILGQKVEFLVSFYNNEISEKSEIFDDQFSVERPDGSNFTLKIRSTKLEDSAMYFCASRRQVEMYQETQYFGPGTRLLVL.

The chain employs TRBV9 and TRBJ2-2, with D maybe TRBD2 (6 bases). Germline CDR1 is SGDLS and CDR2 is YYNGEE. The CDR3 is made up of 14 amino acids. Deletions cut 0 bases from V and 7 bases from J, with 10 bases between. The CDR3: CASSVAVGSGELFF. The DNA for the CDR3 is TGTGCCAGCAGCGTAGCTGTCGGGAGCGGGGAGCTGTTTTTT.

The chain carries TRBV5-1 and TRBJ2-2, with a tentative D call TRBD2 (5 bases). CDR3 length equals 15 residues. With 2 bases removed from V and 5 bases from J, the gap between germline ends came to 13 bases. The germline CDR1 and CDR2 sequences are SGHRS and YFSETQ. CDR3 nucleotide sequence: TGCGCCAGCAGCTTAGGGATATCGGGGACCGGGGAGCTGTTTTTT. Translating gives CASSLGISGTGELFF.

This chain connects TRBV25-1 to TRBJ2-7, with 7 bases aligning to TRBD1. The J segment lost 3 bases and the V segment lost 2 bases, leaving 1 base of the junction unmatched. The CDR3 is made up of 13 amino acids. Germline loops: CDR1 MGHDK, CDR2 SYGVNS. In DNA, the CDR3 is TGTGCCAGCAGTGAAAGACAGGGCTACGAGCAGTACTTC. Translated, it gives CASSERQGYEQYF.

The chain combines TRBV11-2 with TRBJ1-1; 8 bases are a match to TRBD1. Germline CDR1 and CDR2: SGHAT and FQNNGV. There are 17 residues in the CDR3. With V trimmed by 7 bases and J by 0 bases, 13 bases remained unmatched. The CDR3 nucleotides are TGTGCCAGCACCCTCGGGACAGGTCTTAACATGAACACTGAAGCTTTCTTT. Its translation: CASTLGTGLNMNTEAFF.

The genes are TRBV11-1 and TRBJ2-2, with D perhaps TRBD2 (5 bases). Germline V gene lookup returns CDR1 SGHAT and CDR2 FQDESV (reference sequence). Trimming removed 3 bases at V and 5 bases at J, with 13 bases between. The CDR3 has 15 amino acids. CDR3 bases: TGTGCCAGCAGCTTGGCCGGGGTAGGGACCGGGGAGCTGTTTTTT. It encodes CASSLAGVGTGELFF.

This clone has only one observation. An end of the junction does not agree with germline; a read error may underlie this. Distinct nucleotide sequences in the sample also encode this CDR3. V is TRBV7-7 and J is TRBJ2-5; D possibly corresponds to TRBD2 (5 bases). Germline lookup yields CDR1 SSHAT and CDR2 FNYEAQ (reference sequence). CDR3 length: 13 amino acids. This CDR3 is CASSFRGQETQYF. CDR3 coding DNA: TGTGCTAGCAGCTTCCGGGGTCAAGAGACCCAGTACTTC.

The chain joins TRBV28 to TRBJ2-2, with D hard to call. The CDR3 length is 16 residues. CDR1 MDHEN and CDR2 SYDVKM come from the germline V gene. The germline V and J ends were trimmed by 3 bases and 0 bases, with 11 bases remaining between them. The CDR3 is CASSFPHPANTGELFF. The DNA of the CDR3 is TGTGCCAGCAGTTTCCCCCATCCGGCGAACACCGGGGAGCTGTTTTTT.

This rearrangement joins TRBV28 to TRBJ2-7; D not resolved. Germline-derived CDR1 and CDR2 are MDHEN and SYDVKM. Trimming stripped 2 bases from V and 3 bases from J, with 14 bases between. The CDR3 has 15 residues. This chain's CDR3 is CASSLISDGYYEQYF. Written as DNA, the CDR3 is TGTGCCAGCAGTTTAATCTCGGACGGCTACTACGAGCAGTACTTC.

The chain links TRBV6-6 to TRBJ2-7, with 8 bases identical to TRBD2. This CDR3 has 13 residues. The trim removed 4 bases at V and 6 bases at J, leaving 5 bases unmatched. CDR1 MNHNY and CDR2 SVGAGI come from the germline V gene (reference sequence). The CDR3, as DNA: TGTGCCAGCAGTTTCCGGGAGGGCGGCGAGCAGTACTTC. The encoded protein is CASSFREGGEQYF.

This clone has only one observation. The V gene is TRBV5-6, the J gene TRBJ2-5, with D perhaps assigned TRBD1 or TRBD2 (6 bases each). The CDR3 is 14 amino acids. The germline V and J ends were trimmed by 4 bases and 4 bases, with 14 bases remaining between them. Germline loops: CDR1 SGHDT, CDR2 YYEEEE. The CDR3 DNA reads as TGTGCCAGCAGCCCGGGGGCTCTCGGAGAGACCCAGTACTTC. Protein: CASSPGALGETQYF.

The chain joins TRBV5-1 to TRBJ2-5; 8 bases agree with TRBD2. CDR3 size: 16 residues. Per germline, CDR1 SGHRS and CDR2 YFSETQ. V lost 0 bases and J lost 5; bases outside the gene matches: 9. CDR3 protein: CASSLVLSGSLETQYF. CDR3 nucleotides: TGCGCCAGCAGCTTGGTTCTCAGCGGGAGCTTGGAGACCCAGTACTTC.

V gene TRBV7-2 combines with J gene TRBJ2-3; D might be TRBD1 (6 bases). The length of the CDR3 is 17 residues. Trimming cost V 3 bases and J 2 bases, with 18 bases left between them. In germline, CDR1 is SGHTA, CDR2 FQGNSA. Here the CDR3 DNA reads TGTGCCAGCAGCTTTCGGGGTGGGGGCGGAGCCACAGATACGCAGTATTTT. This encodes CASSFRGGGGATDTQYF.

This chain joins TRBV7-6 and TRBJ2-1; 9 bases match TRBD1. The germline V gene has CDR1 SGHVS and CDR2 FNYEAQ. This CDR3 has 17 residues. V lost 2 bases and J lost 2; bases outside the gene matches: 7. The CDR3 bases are TGTGCCAGCAGCTTATTCGGGGGGACAGGGACCTACAATGAGCAGTTCTTC. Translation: CASSLFGGTGTYNEQFF.

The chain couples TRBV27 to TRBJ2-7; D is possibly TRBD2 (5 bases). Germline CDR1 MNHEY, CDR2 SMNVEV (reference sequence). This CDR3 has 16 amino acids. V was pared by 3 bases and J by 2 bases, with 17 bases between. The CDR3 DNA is TGTGCCAGCAGTTTCAGTATGGCTAGCAAACCCTACGAGCAGTACTTC. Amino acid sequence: CASSFSMASKPYEQYF.

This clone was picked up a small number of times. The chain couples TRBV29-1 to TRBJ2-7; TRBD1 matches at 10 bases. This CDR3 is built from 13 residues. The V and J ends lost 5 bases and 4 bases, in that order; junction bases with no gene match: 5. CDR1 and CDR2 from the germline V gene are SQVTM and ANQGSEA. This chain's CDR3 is CSVLGQGRYEQYF. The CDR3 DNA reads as TGCAGCGTTTTGGGACAGGGGAGATACGAGCAGTACTTC.

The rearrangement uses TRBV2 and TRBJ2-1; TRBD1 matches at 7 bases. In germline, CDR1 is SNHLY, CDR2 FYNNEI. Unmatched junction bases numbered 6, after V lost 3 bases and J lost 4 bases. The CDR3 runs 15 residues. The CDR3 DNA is TGTGCCAGCAGTGAGGACAGGAAAGAATACAATGAGCAGTTCTTC. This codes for CASSEDRKEYNEQFF.

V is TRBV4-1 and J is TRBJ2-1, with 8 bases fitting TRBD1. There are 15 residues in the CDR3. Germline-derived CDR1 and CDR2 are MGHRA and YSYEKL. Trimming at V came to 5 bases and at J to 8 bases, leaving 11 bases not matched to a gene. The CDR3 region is CASSSRQGKGDEQFF. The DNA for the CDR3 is TGCGCCAGCAGCTCGCGACAGGGGAAGGGCGATGAGCAGTTCTTC.

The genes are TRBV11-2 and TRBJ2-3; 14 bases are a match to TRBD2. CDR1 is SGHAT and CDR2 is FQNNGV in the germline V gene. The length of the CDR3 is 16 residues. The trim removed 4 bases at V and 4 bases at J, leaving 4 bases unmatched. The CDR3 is CASSSRTSGGPDTQYF. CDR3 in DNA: TGTGCCAGCAGCTCCCGGACTAGCGGGGGGCCAGATACGCAGTATTTT.

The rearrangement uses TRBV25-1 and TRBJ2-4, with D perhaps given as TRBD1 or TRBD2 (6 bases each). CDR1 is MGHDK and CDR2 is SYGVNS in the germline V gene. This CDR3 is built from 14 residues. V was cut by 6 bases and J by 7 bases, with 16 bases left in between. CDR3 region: CASSEGGKNNIQYF. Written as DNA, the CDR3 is TGTGCCAGCAGCGAAGGGGGGAAGAATAACATTCAGTACTTC.

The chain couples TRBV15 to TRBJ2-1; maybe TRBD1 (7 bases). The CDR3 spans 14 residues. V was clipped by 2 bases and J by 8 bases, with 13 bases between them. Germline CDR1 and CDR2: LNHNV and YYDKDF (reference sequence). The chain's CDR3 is CATSRRRGPDEQFF. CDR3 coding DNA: TGTGCCACCAGCAGACGGAGGGGGCCGGATGAGCAGTTCTTC.

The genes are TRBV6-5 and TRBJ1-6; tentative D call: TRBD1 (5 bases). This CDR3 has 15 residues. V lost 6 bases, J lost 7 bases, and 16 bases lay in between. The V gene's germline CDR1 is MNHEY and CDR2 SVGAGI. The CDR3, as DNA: TGTGCCAGCAGAGAGGCAGGGAATCGGAATTCACCCCTCCACTTT. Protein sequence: CASREAGNRNSPLHF.

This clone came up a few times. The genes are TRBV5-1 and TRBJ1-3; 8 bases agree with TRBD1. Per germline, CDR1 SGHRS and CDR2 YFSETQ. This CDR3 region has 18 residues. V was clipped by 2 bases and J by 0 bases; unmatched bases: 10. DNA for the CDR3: TGCGCCAGCAGCTTTTTTGGACAGGGCCAGGGCTCTGGAAACACCATATATTTT. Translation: CASSFFGQGQGSGNTIYF. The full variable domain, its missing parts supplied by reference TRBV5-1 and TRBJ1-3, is KAGVTQTPRYLIKTRGQQVTLSCSPISGHRSVSWYQQTPGQGLQFLFEYFSETQRNKGNFPGRFSGRQFSNSRSEMNVSTLELGDSALYLCASSFFGQGQGSGNTIYFGEGSWLTVV.

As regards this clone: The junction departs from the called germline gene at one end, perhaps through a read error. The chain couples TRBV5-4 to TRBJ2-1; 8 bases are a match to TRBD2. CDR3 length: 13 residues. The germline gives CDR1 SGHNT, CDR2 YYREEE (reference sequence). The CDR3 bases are TGTGCCAGCAGCTTAGAACGGGAGGGCCCATTAGTCTTC. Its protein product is CASSLEREGPLVF. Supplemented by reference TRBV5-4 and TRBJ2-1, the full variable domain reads ETGVTQSPTHLIKTRGQQVTLRCSSQSGHNTVSWYQQALGQGPQFIFQYYREEENGRGNFPPRFSGLQFPNYSSELNVNALELDDSALYLCASSLEREGPLVFGPGTRLTVL.

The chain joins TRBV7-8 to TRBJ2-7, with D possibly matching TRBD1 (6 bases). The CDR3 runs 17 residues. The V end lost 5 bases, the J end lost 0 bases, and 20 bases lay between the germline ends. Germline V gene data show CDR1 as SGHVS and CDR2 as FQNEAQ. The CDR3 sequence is CASSPFVDRISSYEQYF. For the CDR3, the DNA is TGTGCCAGCAGCCCCTTCGTTGACAGGATTAGCTCCTACGAGCAGTACTTC. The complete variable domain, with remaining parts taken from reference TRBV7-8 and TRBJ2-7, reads GAGVSQSPRYKVAKRGQDVALRCDPISGHVSLFWYQQALGQGPEFLTYFQNEAQLDKSGLPSDRFFAERPEGSVSTLKIQRTQQEDSAVYLCASSPFVDRISSYEQYFGPGTRLTVT.

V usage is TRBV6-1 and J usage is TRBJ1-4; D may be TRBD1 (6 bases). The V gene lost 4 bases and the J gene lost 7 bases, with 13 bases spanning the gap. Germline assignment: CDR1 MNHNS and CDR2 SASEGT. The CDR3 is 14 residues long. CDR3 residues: CASSGRGGGEKLFF. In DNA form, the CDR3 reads TGTGCCAGCAGTGGAAGGGGAGGGGGTGAAAAACTGTTTTTT.

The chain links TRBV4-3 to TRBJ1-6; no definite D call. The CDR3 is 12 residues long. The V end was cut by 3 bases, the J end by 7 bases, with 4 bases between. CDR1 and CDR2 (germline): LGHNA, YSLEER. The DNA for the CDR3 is TGCGCCAGCAGCCATTGGAATTCACCCCTCCACTTT. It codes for CASSHWNSPLHF.

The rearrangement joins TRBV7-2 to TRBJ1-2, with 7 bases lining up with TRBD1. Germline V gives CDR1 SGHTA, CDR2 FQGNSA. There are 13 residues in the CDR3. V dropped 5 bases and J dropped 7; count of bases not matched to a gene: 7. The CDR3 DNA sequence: TGTGCCAGCAGCCCACAGGGGTTATTTGGCTACACCTTC. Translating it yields CASSPQGLFGYTF.

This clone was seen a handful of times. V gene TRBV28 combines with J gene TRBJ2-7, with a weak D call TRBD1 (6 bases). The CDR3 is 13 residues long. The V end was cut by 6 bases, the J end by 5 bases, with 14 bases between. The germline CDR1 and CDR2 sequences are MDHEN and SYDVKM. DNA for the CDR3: TGTGCCAGCAGCGATACAGGGATCAACGAGCAGTACTTC. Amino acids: CASSDTGINEQYF.

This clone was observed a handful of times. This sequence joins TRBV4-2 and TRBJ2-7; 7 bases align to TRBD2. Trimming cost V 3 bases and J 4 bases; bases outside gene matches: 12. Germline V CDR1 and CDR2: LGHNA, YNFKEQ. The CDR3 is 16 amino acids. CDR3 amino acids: CASSQETSPLGYEQYF. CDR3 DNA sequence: TGTGCCAGCAGCCAGGAGACTAGCCCACTGGGGTACGAGCAGTACTTC.

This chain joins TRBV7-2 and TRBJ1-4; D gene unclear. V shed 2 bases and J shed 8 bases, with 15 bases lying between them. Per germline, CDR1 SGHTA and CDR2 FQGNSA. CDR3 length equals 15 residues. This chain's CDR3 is CASSLRLTTREKLFF. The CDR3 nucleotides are TGTGCCAGCAGCTTACGTCTCACCACACGGGAAAAACTGTTTTTT.